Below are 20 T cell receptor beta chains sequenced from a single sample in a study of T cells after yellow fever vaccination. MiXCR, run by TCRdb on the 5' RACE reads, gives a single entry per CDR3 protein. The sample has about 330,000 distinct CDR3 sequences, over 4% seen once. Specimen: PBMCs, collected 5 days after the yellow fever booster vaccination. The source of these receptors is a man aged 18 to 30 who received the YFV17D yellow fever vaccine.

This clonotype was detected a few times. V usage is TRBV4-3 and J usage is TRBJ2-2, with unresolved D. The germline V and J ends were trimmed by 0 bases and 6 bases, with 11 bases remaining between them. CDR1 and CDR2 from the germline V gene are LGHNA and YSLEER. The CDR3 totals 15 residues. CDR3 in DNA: TGCGCCAGCAGCCAAGATCCCAGGCCTGCCGGGGAGCTGTTTTTT. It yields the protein CASSQDPRPAGELFF.

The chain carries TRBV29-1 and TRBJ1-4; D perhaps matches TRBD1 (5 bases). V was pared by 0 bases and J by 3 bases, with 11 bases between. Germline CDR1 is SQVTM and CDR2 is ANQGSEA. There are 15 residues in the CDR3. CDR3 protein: CSVEDTGAPNEKLFF. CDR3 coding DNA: TGCAGCGTTGAAGATACCGGGGCGCCTAATGAAAAACTGTTTTTT.

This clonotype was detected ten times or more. For the CDR3, the DNA is TGTGCCAGCAGTGACTTTGGGGGCCAAGACGAGCAGTACTTC. Translated, it gives CASSDFGGQDEQYF. This chain connects TRBV6-2 or TRBV6-3 to TRBJ2-7; TRBD1 is a possible D gene (6 bases). This CDR3 is built from 14 residues. CDR1 is MNHEY, CDR2 SVGEGT, per germline. The V and J ends lost 5 bases and 5 bases respectively, with 16 bases between them.

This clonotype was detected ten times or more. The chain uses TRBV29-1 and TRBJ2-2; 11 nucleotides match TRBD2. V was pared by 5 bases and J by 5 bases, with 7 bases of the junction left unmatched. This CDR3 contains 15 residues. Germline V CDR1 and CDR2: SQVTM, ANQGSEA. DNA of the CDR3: TGCAGCGTTAGTAGCGGGGGGGCCGAGACCGGGGAGCTGTTTTTT. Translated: CSVSSGGAETGELFF.

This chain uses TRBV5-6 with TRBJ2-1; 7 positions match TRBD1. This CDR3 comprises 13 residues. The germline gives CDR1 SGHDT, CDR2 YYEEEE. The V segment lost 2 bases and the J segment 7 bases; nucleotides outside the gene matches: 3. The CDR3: CASSLDRVNEQFF. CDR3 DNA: TGTGCCAGCAGCTTAGACAGGGTAAATGAGCAGTTCTTC.

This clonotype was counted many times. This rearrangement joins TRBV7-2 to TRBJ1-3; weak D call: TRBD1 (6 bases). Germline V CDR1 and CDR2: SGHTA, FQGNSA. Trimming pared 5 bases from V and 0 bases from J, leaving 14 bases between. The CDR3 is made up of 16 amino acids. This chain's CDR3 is CASSIRQETSGNTIYF. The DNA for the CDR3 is TGTGCCAGCAGCATAAGACAGGAGACCTCTGGAAACACCATATATTTT.

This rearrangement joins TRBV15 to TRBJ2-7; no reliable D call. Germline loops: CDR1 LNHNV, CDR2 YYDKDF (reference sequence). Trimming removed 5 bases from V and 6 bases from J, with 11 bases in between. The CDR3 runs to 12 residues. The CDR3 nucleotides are TGTGCCACCAGCCGGACGGGTCTCGAGCAGTACGTC. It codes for CATSRTGLEQYV.

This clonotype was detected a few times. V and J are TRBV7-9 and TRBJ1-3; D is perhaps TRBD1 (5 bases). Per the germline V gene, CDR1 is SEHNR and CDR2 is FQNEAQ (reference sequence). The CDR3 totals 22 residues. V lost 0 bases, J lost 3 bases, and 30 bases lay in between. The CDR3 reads CASSLAQSSRDLVLGNGNTIYF. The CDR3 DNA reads TGTGCCAGCAGCTTAGCGCAGTCGAGTCGGGACCTCGTACTTGGGAATGGAAACACCATATATTTT. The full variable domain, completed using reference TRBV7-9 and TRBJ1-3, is DTGVSQNPRHKITKRGQNVTFRCDPISEHNRLYWYRQTLGQGPEFLTYFQNEAQLEKSRLLSDRFSAERPKGSFSTLEIQRTEQGDSAMYLCASSLAQSSRDLVLGNGNTIYFGEGSWLTVV.

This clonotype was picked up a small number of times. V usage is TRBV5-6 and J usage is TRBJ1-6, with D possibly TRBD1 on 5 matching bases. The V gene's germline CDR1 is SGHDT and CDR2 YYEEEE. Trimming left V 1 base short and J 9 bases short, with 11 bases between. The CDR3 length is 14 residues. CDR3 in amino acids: CASSLRGRSSPLHF. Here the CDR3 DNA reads TGTGCCAGCAGCTTGAGGGGCAGGAGTTCACCCCTCCACTTT. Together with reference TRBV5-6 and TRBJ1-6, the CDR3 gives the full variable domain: DAGVTQSPTHLIKTRGQQVTLRCSPKSGHDTVSWYQQALGQGPQFIFQYYEEEERQRGNFPDRFSGHQFPNYSSELNVNALLLGDSALYLCASSLRGRSSPLHFGNGTRLTVT.

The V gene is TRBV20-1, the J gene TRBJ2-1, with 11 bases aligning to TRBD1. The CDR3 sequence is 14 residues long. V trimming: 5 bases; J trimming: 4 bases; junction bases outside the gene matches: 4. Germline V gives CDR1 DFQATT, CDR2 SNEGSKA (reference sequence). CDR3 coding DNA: TGCAGTGCTGCCGGGACAGGGGGTTACAATGAGCAGTTCTTC. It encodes CSAAGTGGYNEQFF.

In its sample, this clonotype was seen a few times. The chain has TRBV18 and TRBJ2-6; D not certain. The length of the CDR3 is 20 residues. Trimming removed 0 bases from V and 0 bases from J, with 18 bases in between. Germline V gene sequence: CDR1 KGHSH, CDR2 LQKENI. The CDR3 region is CASSPPNSRIMFSGANVLTF. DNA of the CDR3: TGTGCCAGCTCACCACCGAACTCCAGAATTATGTTCTCTGGGGCCAACGTCCTGACTTTC. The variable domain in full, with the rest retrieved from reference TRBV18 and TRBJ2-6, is NAGVMQNPRHLVRRRGQEARLRCSPMKGHSHVYWYRQLPEEGLKFMVYLQKENIIDESGMPKERFSAEFPKEGPSILRIQQVVRGDSAAYFCASSPPNSRIMFSGANVLTFGAGSRLTVL.

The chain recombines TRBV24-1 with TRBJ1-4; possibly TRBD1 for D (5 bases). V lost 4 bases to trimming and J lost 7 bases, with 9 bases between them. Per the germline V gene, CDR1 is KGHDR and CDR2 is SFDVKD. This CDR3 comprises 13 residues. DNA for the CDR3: TGTGCCACCAGTGAAGGGGAAGGTGAAAAACTGTTTTTT. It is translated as CATSEGEGEKLFF.

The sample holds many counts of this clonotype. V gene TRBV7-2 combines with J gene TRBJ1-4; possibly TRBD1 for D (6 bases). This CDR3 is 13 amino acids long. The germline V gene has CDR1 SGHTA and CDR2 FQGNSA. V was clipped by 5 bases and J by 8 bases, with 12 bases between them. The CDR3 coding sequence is TGTGCCAGCAGCAAGGGGGTTACCGAAAAACTGTTTTTT. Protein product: CASSKGVTEKLFF.

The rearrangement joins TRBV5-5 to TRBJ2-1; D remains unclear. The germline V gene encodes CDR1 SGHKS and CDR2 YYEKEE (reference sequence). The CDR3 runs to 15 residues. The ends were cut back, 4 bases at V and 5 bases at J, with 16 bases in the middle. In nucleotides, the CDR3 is TGTGCCAGCAGCCCCAGTTTTCAGTCCCACAATGAGCAGTTCTTC. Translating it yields CASSPSFQSHNEQFF.

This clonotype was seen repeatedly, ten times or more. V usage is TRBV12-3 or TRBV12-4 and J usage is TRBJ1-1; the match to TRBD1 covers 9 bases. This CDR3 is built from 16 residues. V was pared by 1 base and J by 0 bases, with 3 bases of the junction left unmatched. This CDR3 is CASSLGTGVMNTEAFF. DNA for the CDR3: TGTGCCAGCAGTTTAGGGACAGGGGTGATGAACACTGAAGCTTTCTTT.

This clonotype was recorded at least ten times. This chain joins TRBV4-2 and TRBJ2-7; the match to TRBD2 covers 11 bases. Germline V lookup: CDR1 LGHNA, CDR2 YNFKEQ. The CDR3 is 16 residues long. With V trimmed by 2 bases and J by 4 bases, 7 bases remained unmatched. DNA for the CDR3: TGTGCCAGCAGCCAAATACTAGCGGGGGCCATGTACGAGCAGTACTTC. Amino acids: CASSQILAGAMYEQYF.

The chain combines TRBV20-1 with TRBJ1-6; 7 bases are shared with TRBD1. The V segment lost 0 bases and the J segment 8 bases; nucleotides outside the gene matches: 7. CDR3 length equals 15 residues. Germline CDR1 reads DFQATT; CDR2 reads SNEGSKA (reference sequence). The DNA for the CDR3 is TGCAGTGCTAGAGAAAGACAGGGTGCGGATTCACCCCTCCACTTT. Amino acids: CSARERQGADSPLHF.

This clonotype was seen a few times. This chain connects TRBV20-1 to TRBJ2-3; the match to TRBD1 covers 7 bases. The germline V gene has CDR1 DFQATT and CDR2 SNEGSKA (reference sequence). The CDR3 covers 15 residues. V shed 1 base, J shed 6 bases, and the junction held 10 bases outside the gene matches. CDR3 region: CSARAGGSGVDTQYF. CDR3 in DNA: TGCAGTGCTAGAGCAGGGGGAAGTGGTGTGGATACGCAGTATTTT.

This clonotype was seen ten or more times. This chain's CDR3 is CASSFTGGDHQPQHF. In nucleotides, the CDR3 is TGCGCCAGCAGCTTCACAGGGGGTGATCATCAGCCCCAGCATTTT. The chain combines TRBV5-1 with TRBJ1-5, with 8 nucleotides matching TRBD1. Germline V gene data show CDR1 as SGHRS and CDR2 as YFSETQ. The CDR3 extends over 15 amino acids. Unmatched junction bases numbered 6, after V lost 2 bases and J lost 5 bases.

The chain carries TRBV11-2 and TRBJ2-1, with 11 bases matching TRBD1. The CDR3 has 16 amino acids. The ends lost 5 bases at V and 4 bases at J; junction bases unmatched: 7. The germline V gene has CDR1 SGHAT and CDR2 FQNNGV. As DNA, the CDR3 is TGTGCCAGCAGCCGGACAGGGGGCGCGGGATACAATGAGCAGTTCTTC. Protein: CASSRTGGAGYNEQFF.